These 27 T cell receptor beta chains came from one sample sequenced in a study of T cell repertoires in cytomegalovirus infection. MiXCR, applied by TCRdb to the reads, yields one record per CDR3 protein. The sample yields about 300,000 distinct CDR3 sequences, approximately 10% seen once. The sample taken for sequencing was PBMCs. The receptors stem from a human donor in good health (CMV status not recorded). Some clones in this sample may be carry-over from other donors' samples.

This clonotype was seen ten or more times. The chain uses TRBV5-4 and TRBJ2-1; D is possibly TRBD1 (5 bases). Germline values: CDR1 SGHNT, CDR2 YYREEE (reference sequence). The germline V and J ends were trimmed by 4 bases and 6 bases, with 11 bases remaining between them. This CDR3 has 13 amino acids. The DNA of the CDR3 is TGTGCCAGCAGCCCCCCAGACAGCAATGAGCAGTTCTTC. Translated: CASSPPDSNEQFF. The full variable domain, its missing parts supplied by reference TRBV5-4 and TRBJ2-1, is ETGVTQSPTHLIKTRGQQVTLRCSSQSGHNTVSWYQQALGQGPQFIFQYYREEENGRGNFPPRFSGLQFPNYSSELNVNALELDDSALYLCASSPPDSNEQFFGPGTRLTVL.

This clonotype was observed many times. The rearrangement links TRBV20-1 to TRBJ1-1, with D unresolved. Per the germline V gene, CDR1 is DFQATT and CDR2 is SNEGSKA (reference sequence). The CDR3 contains 13 residues. V lost 5 bases to trimming and J lost 6 bases, with 16 bases between them. The CDR3 bases are TGCAGTGCTCCAGCGGGAGGGCGTCCTGAAGCTTTCTTT. This codes for CSAPAGGRPEAFF.

Only a few counts were recorded for this clonotype. The gene calls are TRBV5-5 and TRBJ2-3; perhaps TRBD1 as D (6 bases). Trimming cost V 0 bases and J 2 bases, with 16 bases left between them. This CDR3 region has 17 residues. CDR1 is SGHKS, CDR2 YYEKEE, per germline (reference sequence). The CDR3 here is CASSLGGPGGFTDTQYF. CDR3 coding DNA: TGTGCCAGCAGCTTGGGGGGGCCCGGCGGCTTCACAGATACGCAGTATTTT.

This clonotype turned up a few times. The V and J genes are TRBV20-1 and TRBJ2-5, with D perhaps being TRBD1 or TRBD2 (5 bases each). The CDR3 contains 14 residues. Germline assignment: CDR1 DFQATT and CDR2 SNEGSKA (reference sequence). Trimming left V 3 bases short and J 6 bases short, with 17 bases between. CDR3 DNA: TGCAGTGCTAGGGGGACCCTTCGAGGGAAGACCCAGTACTTC. Residues: CSARGTLRGKTQYF.

The rearrangement links TRBV29-1 to TRBJ2-5; D unclear. V lost 7 bases and J lost 5, with 11 bases in between. This CDR3 region has 11 residues. CDR1 and CDR2 (germline): SQVTM, ANQGSEA. CDR3 sequence (DNA): TGCAGCGGGTCCCCTGGGGAGACCCAGTACTTC. Amino acids: CSGSPGETQYF.

This clonotype was observed many times. This sequence joins TRBV29-1 and TRBJ2-1; TRBD2 agrees at 12 bases. Trimming cost V 1 base and J 2 bases; bases outside gene matches: 0. This CDR3 is 15 amino acids long. In germline, CDR1 is SQVTM, CDR2 ANQGSEA. CDR3 in DNA: TGCAGCGTTGAAGGGACTAGCGGGGCCTACAATGAGCAGTTCTTC. This codes for CSVEGTSGAYNEQFF.

CDR3 loop: CATRRDSKSNTEAFF. CDR3 nucleotides: TGTGCCACCCGCCGGGACAGTAAATCTAACACTGAAGCTTTCTTT. The chain uses TRBV7-9 and TRBJ1-1; TRBD1 matches 7 bases. CDR3 length: 15 amino acids. After removal of 10 bases from V and 2 bases from J, the junction contained 13 bases not matched to a gene. CDR1 SEHNR and CDR2 FQNEAQ come from the germline V gene (reference sequence).

The V gene is TRBV6-2 or TRBV6-3, the J gene TRBJ2-1, with D unclear. Germline V gene data show CDR1 as MNHEY and CDR2 as SVGEGT. The CDR3 covers 13 residues. With 10 bases removed from V and 2 bases from J, the gap between germline ends came to 12 bases. The CDR3 spells CAIDRPPYNEQFF. For the CDR3, the DNA is TGTGCCATCGATCGGCCTCCCTACAATGAGCAGTTCTTC.

This clonotype was recorded at least ten times. In DNA form, the CDR3 reads TGTGCCAGCAATGACCTGGGTGGCTACACCTTC. It codes for CASNDLGGYTF. The chain is built from TRBV12-3 or TRBV12-4 and TRBJ1-2; no clear D gene. The CDR3 sequence is 11 residues long. V lost 7 bases, J lost 7 bases, and 10 bases lay in between.

This clonotype is labeled medium-sized (0.01 to 0.1%). The chain carries TRBV7-8 and TRBJ2-2; D might be TRBD2 (5 bases). Trimming removed 2 bases at V and 3 bases at J, with 13 bases between. This CDR3 region has 16 residues. Germline lookup yields CDR1 SGHVS and CDR2 FQNEAQ. The DNA of the CDR3 is TGTGCCAGCAGCTTATCGGGGAACGTACACACCGGGGAGCTGTTTTTT. Amino acid sequence: CASSLSGNVHTGELFF.

This clonotype was detected many times. The chain couples TRBV20-1 to TRBJ1-5; 10 nucleotides agree with TRBD1. CDR1 and CDR2 from the germline V gene are DFQATT and SNEGSKA (reference sequence). CDR3 length: 14 residues. Germline trimming cut 3 bases from V and 7 bases from J; bases unmatched to any gene: 6. In DNA form, the CDR3 reads TGCAGTGCTAGTGCGGACAGGGGGGAGCAGCCCCAGCATTTT. Residues: CSASADRGEQPQHF.

The CDR3 DNA reads as TGTGCCAGCAGTTTATCGGCGGTTCAGCCCCAGCATTTT. Protein sequence: CASSLSAVQPQHF. The chain joins TRBV27 to TRBJ1-5; D ambiguous. The germline V gene has CDR1 MNHEY and CDR2 SMNVEV (reference sequence). The V end was cut by 0 bases, the J end by 6 bases, with 6 bases between. The CDR3 is 13 residues long.

This clonotype was observed many times. The gene calls are TRBV3-1 and TRBJ1-4, with D unresolved. Trimming removed 0 bases at V and 8 bases at J, with 13 bases between. The CDR3 consists of 15 residues. Germline CDR1 and CDR2: LGHDT and YNNKEL (reference sequence). The DNA of the CDR3 is TGTGCCAGCAGCCAAGAGCTCGGCCTAGGAGAAAAACTGTTTTTT. Translation: CASSQELGLGEKLFF.

This clonotype was counted only a few times. J is TRBJ2-7 and V is TRBV2; D remains unclear. The ends were cut back, 7 bases at V and 2 bases at J, with 15 bases in the middle. The V gene's germline CDR1 is SNHLY and CDR2 FYNNEI. The CDR3 length is 14 residues. CDR3 nucleotide sequence: TGTGCCAGCACTGACTCAATCTCAACCTACGAGCAGTACTTC. It encodes CASTDSISTYEQYF.

There are a few counts of this clonotype. A much larger clone sits a single nucleotide away, making a read error possible. The chain couples TRBV7-8 to TRBJ2-4; TRBD2 aligns across 10 bases. Germline assignment: CDR1 SGHVS and CDR2 FQNEAQ. CDR3 size: 17 residues. V was pared by 0 bases and J by 2 bases, with 4 bases of the junction left unmatched. The CDR3 region is CASSLASGGLSKNIQYF. The CDR3 DNA sequence: TGTGCCAGCAGCTTAGCTAGCGGGGGGTTATCCAAAAACATTCAGTACTTC.

This clonotype was recorded many times. The chain couples TRBV2 to TRBJ1-2, with TRBD1 identical over 8 bases. CDR1 and CDR2 from the germline V gene are SNHLY and FYNNEI. V lost 4 bases and J lost 2; bases outside the gene matches: 0. CDR3 length: 13 residues. The CDR3: CASSGDRNYGYTF. The CDR3 DNA follows: TGTGCCAGCAGTGGGGACAGGAACTATGGCTACACCTTC.

This clonotype was counted a few times. J is TRBJ2-7 and V is TRBV13, with 10 nucleotides matching TRBD1. After removal of 3 bases from V and 5 bases from J, the junction contained 7 bases not matched to a gene. The germline V gene encodes CDR1 PRHDT and CDR2 FYEKMQ (reference sequence). The CDR3 consists of 15 residues. The CDR3 loop reads CASSFYGTGVNEQYF. Here the CDR3 DNA reads TGTGCCAGCAGCTTTTACGGGACAGGGGTCAACGAGCAGTACTTC.

This clonotype was seen repeatedly, ten times or more. The chain recombines TRBV6-6 with TRBJ1-5; D perhaps matches TRBD1 (6 bases). Germline V gene lookup returns CDR1 MNHNY and CDR2 SVGAGI (reference sequence). CDR3 length: 15 amino acids. With 10 bases removed from V and 0 bases from J, the gap between germline ends came to 16 bases. The CDR3 reads CATGRGAASNQPQHF. The CDR3 DNA sequence: TGTGCCACCGGGAGGGGGGCGGCTAGCAATCAGCCCCAGCATTTT.

This clonotype was seen ten or more times. V usage is TRBV7-2 and J usage is TRBJ2-7; 7 bases are a match to TRBD1. Germline CDR1 reads SGHTA; CDR2 reads FQGNSA. This CDR3 is 15 amino acids long. Germline trimming cut 1 base from V and 1 base from J; bases unmatched to any gene: 4. The CDR3 region is CASSLDRDRSYEQYV. The CDR3 nucleotides read TGTGCCAGCAGCTTAGACCGGGACAGATCCTACGAGCAGTACGTC.

There are many counts of this clonotype. The CDR3 loop reads CAISGGQPQETQYF. CDR3 nucleotide sequence: TGTGCCATCAGTGGTGGGCAGCCGCAAGAGACCCAGTACTTC. The chain has TRBV10-3 and TRBJ2-5; D remains ambiguous. The V end lost 4 bases, the J end lost 2 bases, and 11 bases lay between the germline ends. Germline V gives CDR1 ENHRY, CDR2 SYGVKD. The CDR3 has 14 residues.

V and J are TRBV6-6 and TRBJ2-3, with TRBD1 matching 7 bases. Trimming at V came to 2 bases and at J to 4 bases, leaving 3 bases not matched to a gene. Germline V gene lookup returns CDR1 MNHNY and CDR2 SVGAGI (reference sequence). The CDR3 runs 14 residues. The CDR3 DNA reads as TGTGCCAGCAGTTACCACAGGGGTGCAGATACGCAGTATTTT. Protein: CASSYHRGADTQYF.

This clonotype showed up many times. The chain employs TRBV10-3 and TRBJ2-7; TRBD2 might be the D (6 bases). Germline CDR1 and CDR2: ENHRY and SYGVKD. Trimming took off 2 bases at V and 9 bases at J, with 20 bases between the two ends. CDR3 size: 15 residues. The CDR3 reads CAISEGGAGLTGQYV. The CDR3 DNA reads as TGTGCCATCAGTGAGGGAGGGGCTGGGTTGACGGGGCAGTACGTC.

This clonotype was recorded at least ten times. The chain is built from TRBV7-9 and TRBJ1-2, with 7 bases identical to TRBD1. This CDR3 has 14 residues. CDR1 is SEHNR, CDR2 FQNEAQ, per germline (reference sequence). With V trimmed by 5 bases and J by 3 bases, 6 bases remained unmatched. The DNA of the CDR3 is TGTGCCAGCAGCGCCGACAGGGTTCACTATGGCTACACCTTC. This encodes CASSADRVHYGYTF. The full variable domain, with the rest looked up from reference TRBV7-9 and TRBJ1-2, is DTGVSQNPRHKITKRGQNVTFRCDPISEHNRLYWYRQTLGQGPEFLTYFQNEAQLEKSRLLSDRFSAERPKGSFSTLEIQRTEQGDSAMYLCASSADRVHYGYTFGSGTRLTVV.

With regard to this clonotype: Possible read error: a much larger clone is one base away. The rearrangement links TRBV6-2 or TRBV6-3 to TRBJ2-7; the match to TRBD2 covers 9 bases. V lost 6 bases and J lost 6; bases outside the gene matches: 12. The CDR3 runs 15 residues. Per the germline V gene, CDR1 is MNHEY and CDR2 is SVGEGT. CDR3 nucleotides: TGTGCCAGCAGCGCCCAGCGGGGGGCCTTCTGCGAGCAGTACGTC. It yields the protein CASSAQRGAFCEQYV.

This chain's CDR3 is CSARGQGAYNEQFF. CDR3 coding DNA: TGCAGTGCTAGAGGACAGGGGGCCTACAATGAGCAGTTCTTC. The chain has TRBV20-1 and TRBJ2-1; 9 positions agree with TRBD1. CDR1 and CDR2 (germline): DFQATT, SNEGSKA (reference sequence). This CDR3 comprises 14 residues. J was trimmed by 2 bases and V by 1 base; bases with no gene match: 0.

There are many counts of this clonotype. The chain couples TRBV2 to TRBJ2-7; 13 positions match TRBD2. CDR3 length equals 15 residues. Germline V gives CDR1 SNHLY, CDR2 FYNNEI. J was trimmed by 5 bases and V by 6 bases; bases with no gene match: 7. CDR3 sequence (DNA): TGTGCCAGCAGCCTACTAGCGGGGGGGCCCGACGAGCAGTACGTC. Protein: CASSLLAGGPDEQYV.

This clonotype has a count of ten or more. The chain employs TRBV6-2 or TRBV6-3 and TRBJ2-7; tentatively, D is TRBD1 or TRBD2 (5 bases each). CDR3 length equals 15 residues. CDR1 and CDR2 from the germline V gene are MNHEY and SVGEGT. Trimming removed 10 bases from V and 3 bases from J, with 22 bases in between. CDR3 loop: CATHSIRDAIYEQYF. The CDR3 nucleotides read TGTGCCACTCATAGTATTCGGGACGCGATCTACGAGCAGTACTTC.